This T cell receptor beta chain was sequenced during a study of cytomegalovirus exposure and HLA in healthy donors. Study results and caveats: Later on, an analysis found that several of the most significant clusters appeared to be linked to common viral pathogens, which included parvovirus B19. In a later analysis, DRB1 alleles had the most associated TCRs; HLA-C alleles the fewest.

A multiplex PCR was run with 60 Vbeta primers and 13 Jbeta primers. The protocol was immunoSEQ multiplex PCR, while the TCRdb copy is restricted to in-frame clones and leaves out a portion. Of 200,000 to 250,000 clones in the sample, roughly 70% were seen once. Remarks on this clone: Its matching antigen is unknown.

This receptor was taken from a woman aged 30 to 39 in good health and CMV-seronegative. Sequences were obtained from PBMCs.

CDR3 sequence: CASSFGTSGVQPEQFF. The CDR3 bases are TGTGCCAGCAGTTTCGGGACTAGCGGGGTTCAGCCTGAGCAGTTCTTC. This rearrangement joins TRBV27 to TRBJ2-1; the match to TRBD2 covers 13 bases. The CDR3 runs to 16 residues. From germline, CDR1 is MNHEY and CDR2 SMNVEV (reference sequence). Trimming cost V 3 bases and J 9 bases; bases outside gene matches: 8.